This TCR beta chain was retrieved from a study of shared clonotypes between healthy human individuals. Cells designated naive CD8 were CD45RO-negative and were positively selected for CCR7, with terminally differentiated effector memory CD45RA+ cells excluded. The CDR3 totals 15 residues. V was shortened by 5 bases and J by 2 bases, with 14 bases between the two germline ends. Germline assignment: CDR1 MNHEY and CDR2 SVGAGI. TCRdb keeps only in-frame clones here, not all; method: immunoSEQ multiplex PCR. This table has approximately 1.9 million clones, about 93% appearing once. This chain uses TRBV6-5 with TRBJ2-3; D perhaps matches TRBD2 (5 bases). The sequence came from a man between 18 and 29 years old in good health. Some clones in this sample may be carry-over from other donors' samples. The sequenced sample was naive CD8+ T cells from PBMCs. For the CDR3, the DNA is TGTGCCAGCAGTGGGGTGACTACCAACACAGATACGCAGTATTTT. It yields the protein CASSGVTTNTDTQYF.